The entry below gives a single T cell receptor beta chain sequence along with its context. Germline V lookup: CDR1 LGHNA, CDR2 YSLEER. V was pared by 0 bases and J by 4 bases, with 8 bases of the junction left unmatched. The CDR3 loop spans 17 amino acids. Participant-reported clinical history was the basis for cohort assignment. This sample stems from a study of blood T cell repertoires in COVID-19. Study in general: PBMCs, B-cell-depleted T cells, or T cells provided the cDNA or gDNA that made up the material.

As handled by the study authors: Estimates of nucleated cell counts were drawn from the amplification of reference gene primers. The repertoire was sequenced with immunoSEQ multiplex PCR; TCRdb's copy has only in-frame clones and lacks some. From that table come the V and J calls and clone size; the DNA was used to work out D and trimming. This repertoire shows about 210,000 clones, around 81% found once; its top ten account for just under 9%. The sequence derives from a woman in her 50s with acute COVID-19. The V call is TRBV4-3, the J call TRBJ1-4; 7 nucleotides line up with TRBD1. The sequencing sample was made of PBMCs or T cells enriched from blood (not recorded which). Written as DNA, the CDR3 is TGCGCCAGCAGCCAAGATAGGAGGCGACAGGGTAATGAAAAACTGTTTTTT. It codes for CASSQDRRRQGNEKLFF.